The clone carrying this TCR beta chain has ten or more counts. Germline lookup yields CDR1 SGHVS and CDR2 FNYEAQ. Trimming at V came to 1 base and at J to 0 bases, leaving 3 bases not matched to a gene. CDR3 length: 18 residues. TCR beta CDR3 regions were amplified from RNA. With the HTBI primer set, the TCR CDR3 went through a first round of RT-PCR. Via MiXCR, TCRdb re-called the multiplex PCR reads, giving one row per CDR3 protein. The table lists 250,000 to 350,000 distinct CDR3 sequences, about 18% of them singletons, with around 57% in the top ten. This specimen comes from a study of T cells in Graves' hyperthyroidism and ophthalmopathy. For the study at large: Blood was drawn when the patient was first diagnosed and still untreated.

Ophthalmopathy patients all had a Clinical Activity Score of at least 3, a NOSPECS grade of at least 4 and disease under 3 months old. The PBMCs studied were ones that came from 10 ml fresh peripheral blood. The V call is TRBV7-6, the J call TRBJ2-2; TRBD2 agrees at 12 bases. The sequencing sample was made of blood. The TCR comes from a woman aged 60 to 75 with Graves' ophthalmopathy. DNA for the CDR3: TGTGCCAGCAGCTTAGAACTAGCGGGAGGCTCGAACACCGGGGAGCTGTTTTTT. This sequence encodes CASSLELAGGSNTGELFF.